Listed below are T cell receptor beta chains from one sample, sequenced in a study of regulatory T cells in long-lasting Graves disease. TCRdb itself ran the multiplex PCR reads through MiXCR, one entry per CDR3 protein. This repertoire shows approximately 310,000 distinct CDR3 sequences, 18% found once; its top ten account for approximately 35%. The specimen was peripheral blood mononuclear cells (PBMCs), collected at new diagnosis, from a patient treated with antithyroid drugs. The receptors here all came from a female donor with Graves disease. CDR3s include the opening cysteine and the closing phenylalanine or tryptophan.

TRBJ2-3 | TRBV29-1 | CSVLDAGATDTQYF
TRBJ2-2 | TRBV6-5 | CASSYETERAGELFF
TRBJ2-3 | TRBV13 | CASSLEGLRGRDTQYF
TRBJ2-1 | TRBV6-5 | CASSYSRGNHEQFF
TRBJ2-5 | TRBV19 | CASSNDSPRGRPIF
NA | TRBV28 | CASSLSTGIGREQFF
TRBJ2-3 | TRBV19 | CASREPRGTDTQYF
TRBJ2-7 | TRBV28 | CASSLPRELGHEQYF
TRBJ2-5 | TRBV28 | CASTGTGQETQYF
TRBJ2-1 | TRBV7-3 | CASSLSGSTSEQFF
TRBJ1-1 | TRBV29-1 | CSVLSPTGWELNTEAFF
TRBJ2-2 | TRBV24-1 | CATSQGGADTGELFF
TRBJ2-7 | TRBV6-1 | CASSRTSGTGNEQYF
TRBJ2-3 | TRBV4-2 | CASSQEAGTSGRRSPDTQYF
TRBJ2-7 | TRBV7-8 | CASSSRLGYEQYF
TRBJ1-6 | TRBV11-2 | CASSFTRRLNSPLHF
TRBJ2-5 | TRBV9 | CASSVLSGAGQETQYF
TRBJ2-7 | TRBV6-2/TRBV6-3 | CASSYSTGDEQYF
TRBJ2-3 | TRBV5-4 | CASSLEAGTDTQYF
TRBJ2-5 | TRBV20-1 | CSAMQETQYF
TRBJ2-5 | TRBV6-2/TRBV6-3 | CASSSAAAGRQEAQYF
TRBJ2-7 | TRBV6-6 | CASSYSPDRGGREQYF
TRBJ2-7 | TRBV11-1 | CASSPQGAGNEQYF
TRBJ2-7 | TRBV11-3 | CASSLVTETYEQYF
TRBJ1-4 | TRBV7-8 | CASSLNVEEKLFF
TRBJ2-1 | TRBV30 | CAWSVQREVGNEQFF
TRBJ2-1 | TRBV3-1 | CASSRAGSGARNEQFF
TRBJ2-5 | TRBV7-9 | CASIFGAQTQYF
NA | TRBV2 | CASSEDSTSEAFF
TRBJ2-3 | TRBV7-6 | CASSLAGGGRTQYF
TRBJ2-2 | TRBV10-3 | CAISVGTSTGELFF